The 3 T cell receptor beta chains below all came from one sample that was sequenced in a study of early stage breast cancer tumors. TCRdb's table, derived via immunoSEQ multiplex PCR, lists solely in-frame clones and lacks some. The table includes tens of thousands of clones, 65% to 80% detected once. The specimen sequenced was blood. These receptors all come from a person between 30 and 45 years old with breast cancer.

This chain uses TRBV7-9 with TRBJ1-3, with no clear D. Germline V lookup: CDR1 SEHNR, CDR2 FQNEAQ (reference sequence). V gave up 1 base and J gave up 4 bases, with 14 bases separating them. This CDR3 comprises 16 residues. In DNA form, the CDR3 reads TGTGCCAGCAGCTTAGAGTTGGGTGGCTCGGGAAACACCATATATTTT. This codes for CASSLELGGSGNTIYF.

A single count supports this clone. The chain's CDR3 is CASSQVTGLYGYTF. The CDR3 DNA sequence: TGCGCCAGCAGCCAAGTTACGGGACTTTACGGCTACACCTTC. This chain connects TRBV4-1 to TRBJ1-2, with D perhaps TRBD1 (5 bases). This CDR3 is built from 14 residues. The V and J ends lost 1 base and 8 bases respectively, with 14 bases between them. CDR1 and CDR2 (germline): MGHRA, YSYEKL.

Turning to this clone: The junction shows a germline mismatch at one end, possibly a read error. V gene TRBV5-4 combines with J gene TRBJ2-1; D might be TRBD1 or TRBD2, each matching 5 bases. Germline V gives CDR1 SGHNT, CDR2 YYREEE (reference sequence). This CDR3 has 12 amino acids. In nucleotides, the CDR3 is TGTGCCAGCAGCTTGGCCCGGGACGCCGCTCTCTTC. Translation: CASSLARDAALF.